This is a list of T cell receptor beta chains from one sample in a study of Graves' ophthalmopathy and Graves' hyperthyroidism. In TCRdb, the multiplex PCR reads were re-called with MiXCR into one record per CDR3 protein. The sample holds some 1.1 million distinct CDR3 sequences; about 36% are singletons and the top ten take roughly 11%. Material: peripheral blood or thyroid tissue (not recorded which). These receptors were taken from an adult man with Graves' hyperthyroidism. The CDR3 runs from the conserved cysteine through the conserved F or W. D genes are given only for firm matches. For some rows the clone size is stated as once, few or many, or as a class when expanded; others skip it.

V gene	D gene	clone size	J gene	CDR3 length	CDR3 DNA	CDR3 protein
TRBV7-2	TRBD2	-	TRBJ2-7	18	TGTGCCAGCAGCTTAGGGGGACTAACGGGTAAGAGCTCCTACGAGCAGTACTTC	CASSLGGLTGKSSYEQYF
TRBV7-9	-	few	TRBJ2-2	15	TGTGCCAGCAGCCAAGAAGCGGGTCGCACCGGGGAGCTGTTTTTT	CASSQEAGRTGELFF
TRBV18	TRBD1	-	TRBJ2-7	14	TGTGCCAGCTCACTCGGACAGGGGCTAGAAGAGCAGTACTTC	CASSLGQGLEEQYF
TRBV20-1	-	-	TRBJ2-2	13	TGCAGTGCTAGAGTAGACAGTCCCGGGGAGCTGTTTTTT	CSARVDSPGELFF
TRBV2	-	-	TRBJ1-5	14	TGTGCCAGCAGTGAATCCCACGCGGAGGAGCCCCAGCATTTT	CASSESHAEEPQHF
TRBV9	TRBD2	many	TRBJ2-5	16	TGTGCCAGCAGCGTAGCAAGCGGGGGGACCCAAGAGACCCAGTACTTC	CASSVASGGTQETQYF
TRBV7-9	TRBD1	-	TRBJ1-1	12	TGTGCCAGCAGCCCCGGCGGGACAGGAGCTTTCTTT	CASSPGGTGAFF
TRBV7-9	-	-	TRBJ1-2	16	TGTGCCAGCAACGCACCCGGCGGGGCGACGTCGGTAGGCTACACCTTC	CASNAPGGATSVGYTF
TRBV5-1	TRBD2	few	TRBJ2-7	15	TGCGCCAGCAGCTTTCTAGCGGGGGGGACCTACGAGCAGTACTTC	CASSFLAGGTYEQYF
TRBV20-1	-	few	TRBJ1-2	14	TGCAGTGCTAGTCGGGACCGCGGCGGCTATGGCTACACCTTC	CSASRDRGGYGYTF
TRBV20-1	-	-	TRBJ2-5	13	TGCAGTGCTACCCTCCCGGGGCAAGAGACCCAGTACTTC	CSATLPGQETQYF
TRBV12-3/TRBV12-4	TRBD1	-	TRBJ1-2	13	TGTGCCAGCAGTACCTCGACAGGGGGCGGCTACACCTTC	CASSTSTGGGYTF
TRBV5-1	-	many	TRBJ2-7	13	TGCGCCAGCAGCTCGACCCCAGTCTACGAGCAGTACTTC	CASSSTPVYEQYF
TRBV30	-	-	TRBJ1-3	12	TGCGGCAATTCGGGTACTGGAAACACCATATATTTT	CGNSGTGNTIYF
TRBV5-1	-	few	TRBJ2-7	14	TGCGCCAGCAGCTTGGTATCCCTTACCGTCGAGCAGTACTTC	CASSLVSLTVEQYF
TRBV7-2	TRBD1	few	TRBJ2-7	14	TGTGCCAGCTCACCCGGACAGGTAACCTACGAGCAGTACTTC	CASSPGQVTYEQYF
TRBV6-5	-	-	TRBJ1-1	15	TGTGCCAGCAGTGAATGGGGGGGGCTCAGGACTGAAGCTTTCTTT	CASSEWGGLRTEAFF
TRBV10-3	TRBD1	-	TRBJ1-1	17	TGTGCCATCAGTGAGTTATCGGGACAGGGGAAAGAAACTGAAGCTTTCTTT	CAISELSGQGKETEAFF
TRBV6-5	-	many	TRBJ1-2	11	TGTGCCAGCAGTTACCGGTATGGCTACACCTTC	CASSYRYGYTF
TRBV2	-	-	TRBJ2-2	13	TGTGCCAGCAGAGTTACTATCACCGGGGAGCTGTTTTTT	CASRVTITGELFF
TRBV7-9	TRBD1	many	TRBJ1-3	19	TGTGCCAGCAGCCCACCGGGACAGGGGGTCTTTGGCGCTGGAAACACCATATATTTT	CASSPPGQGVFGAGNTIYF
TRBV7-9	TRBD2	-	TRBJ2-7	15	TGTGCCAGCAGGACTAGCGGAGTCCTCTCCTACGAGCAGTACTTC	CASRTSGVLSYEQYF
TRBV19	-	few	TRBJ2-5	14	TGTGCCAGTAGTAGGGGGTCAAGCGGAGAGACCCAGTACTTC	CASSRGSSGETQYF
TRBV5-6	-	many	TRBJ2-7	14	TGTGCCAGCAGCTTGCGGGTGCTGACCTACGAGCAGTACTTC	CASSLRVLTYEQYF
TRBV14	TRBD1	many	TRBJ1-1	17	TGTGCCAGCAGCCCACCTGGGCAGGGGGACCAGCGCACTGAAGCTTTCTTT	CASSPPGQGDQRTEAFF
TRBV10-3	-	-	TRBJ1-2	12	TGTGCCATCAGTGCTACAGGGTTGGGCTACACCTTC	CAISATGLGYTF
TRBV12-3/TRBV12-4	-	-	TRBJ1-1	15	TGTGCCAGCAGCCCCGGGGGGGGGGTGGGCACTGAAGCTTTCTTT	CASSPGGGVGTEAFF
TRBV6-5	-	-	TRBJ1-2	13	TGTGCCAGCAGCGTTAGATCTAACTATGGCTACACCTTC	CASSVRSNYGYTF